This T cell receptor (beta chain) was captured in a study of post-analysis software for immune sequencing data. Study-wide points: There was significantly lower normalized Chao1 diversity in multiple sclerosis patients than in controls. In patients, TRBV5-6, TRBV5-1 and TRBV20-1 belonged to five TRBV segments found more frequently than in controls.

This clonotype was seen more than once but under ten times. The antigen is not known. Each TCR beta cDNA library carried unique molecular identifiers. MiXCR, run by TCRdb on the PCR reads, gives a single entry per CDR3 protein. This table has 750,000 to 900,000 distinct CDR3 sequences, more than 45% appearing once. V lost 0 bases to trimming and J lost 4 bases, with 6 bases between them. The CDR3 spans 14 residues. Germline CDR1 and CDR2: MNHEY and SVGAGI. The sample comprised blood. The sequence came from a girl aged 5-17 years with multiple sclerosis. The chain links TRBV6-5 to TRBJ2-2; D gene ambiguous. The CDR3 sequence is CASSYSRSTGELFF. In DNA form, the CDR3 reads TGTGCCAGCAGTTACTCGAGGTCCACCGGGGAGCTGTTTTTT.